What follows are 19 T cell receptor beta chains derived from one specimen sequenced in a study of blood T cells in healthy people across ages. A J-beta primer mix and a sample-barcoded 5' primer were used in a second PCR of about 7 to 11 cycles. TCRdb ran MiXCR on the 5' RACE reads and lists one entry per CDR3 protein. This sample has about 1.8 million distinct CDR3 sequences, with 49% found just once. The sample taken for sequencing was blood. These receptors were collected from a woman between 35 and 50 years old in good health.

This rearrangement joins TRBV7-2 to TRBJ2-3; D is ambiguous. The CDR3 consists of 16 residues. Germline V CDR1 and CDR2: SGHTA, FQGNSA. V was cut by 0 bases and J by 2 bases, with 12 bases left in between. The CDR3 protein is CASSLAGRQYTDTQYF. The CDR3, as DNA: TGTGCCAGCAGCTTAGCGGGCAGGCAATACACAGATACGCAGTATTTT.

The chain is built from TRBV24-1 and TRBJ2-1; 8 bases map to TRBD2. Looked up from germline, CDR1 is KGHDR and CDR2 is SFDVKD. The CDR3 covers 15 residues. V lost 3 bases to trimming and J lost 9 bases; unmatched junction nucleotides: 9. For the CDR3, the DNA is TGTGCCACCAGTGATCGGGGGGGCCTATTAGGTGAGCAGTTCTTC. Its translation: CATSDRGGLLGEQFF.

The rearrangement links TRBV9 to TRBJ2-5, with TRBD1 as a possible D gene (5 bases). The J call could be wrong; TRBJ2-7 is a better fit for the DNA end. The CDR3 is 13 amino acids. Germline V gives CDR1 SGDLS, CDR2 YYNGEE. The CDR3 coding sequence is TGTGCCAGCAGTGCAGGGAATTGGTACGAGCAGTACTTC. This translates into CASSAGNWYEQYF.

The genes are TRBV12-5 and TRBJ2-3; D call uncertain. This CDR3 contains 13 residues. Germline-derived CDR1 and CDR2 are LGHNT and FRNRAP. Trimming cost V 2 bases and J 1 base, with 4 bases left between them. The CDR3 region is CASGLLGTDTQYF. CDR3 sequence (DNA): TGTGCTAGTGGTTTGCTGGGCACAGATACGCAGTATTTT.

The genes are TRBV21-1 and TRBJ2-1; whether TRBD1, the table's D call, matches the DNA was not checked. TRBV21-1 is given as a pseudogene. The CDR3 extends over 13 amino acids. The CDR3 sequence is CAKTGISYNEQFF. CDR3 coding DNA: TGTGCCAAGACAGGGATCTCCTACAATGAGCAGTTCTTC.

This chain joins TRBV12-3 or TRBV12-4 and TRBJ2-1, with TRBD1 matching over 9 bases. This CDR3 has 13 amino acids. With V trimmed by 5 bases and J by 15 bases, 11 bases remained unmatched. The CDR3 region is CASSRGLDRGWFF. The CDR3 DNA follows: TGTGCCAGCAGTCGAGGATTAGACAGGGGGTGGTTCTTC.

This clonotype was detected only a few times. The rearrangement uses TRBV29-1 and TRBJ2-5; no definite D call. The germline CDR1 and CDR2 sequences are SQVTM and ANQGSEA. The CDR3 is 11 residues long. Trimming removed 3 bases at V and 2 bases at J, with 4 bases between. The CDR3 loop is CSVDRQETQYF. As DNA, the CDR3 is TGCAGCGTTGACAGGCAAGAGACCCAGTACTTC.

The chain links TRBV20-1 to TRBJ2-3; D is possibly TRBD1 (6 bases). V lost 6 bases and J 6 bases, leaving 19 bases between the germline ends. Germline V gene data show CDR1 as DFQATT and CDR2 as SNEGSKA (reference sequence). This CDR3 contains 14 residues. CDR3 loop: CSARGRGWSDTQYF. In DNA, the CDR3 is TGCAGTGCACGGGGCAGGGGTTGGTCGGATACGCAGTATTTT.

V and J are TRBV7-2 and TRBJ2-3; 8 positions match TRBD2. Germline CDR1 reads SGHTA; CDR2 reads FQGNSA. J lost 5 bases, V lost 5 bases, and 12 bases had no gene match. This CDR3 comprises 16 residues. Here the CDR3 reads CASSTIPGGPKDTQYF. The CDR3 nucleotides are TGTGCCAGCAGCACAATTCCGGGGGGGCCCAAAGATACGCAGTATTTT.

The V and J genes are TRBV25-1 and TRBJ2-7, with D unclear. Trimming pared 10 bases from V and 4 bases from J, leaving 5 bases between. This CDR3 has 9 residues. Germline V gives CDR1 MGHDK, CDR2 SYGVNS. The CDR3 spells CAIEYEQYF. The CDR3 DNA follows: TGTGCCATCGAGTACGAGCAGTACTTC.

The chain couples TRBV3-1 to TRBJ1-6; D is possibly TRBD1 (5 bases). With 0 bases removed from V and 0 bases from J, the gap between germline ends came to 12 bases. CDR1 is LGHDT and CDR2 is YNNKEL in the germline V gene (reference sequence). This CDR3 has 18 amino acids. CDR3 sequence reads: CASSQEVGPTSYNSPLHF. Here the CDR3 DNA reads TGTGCCAGCAGCCAAGAGGTGGGACCGACCTCCTATAATTCACCCCTCCACTTT.

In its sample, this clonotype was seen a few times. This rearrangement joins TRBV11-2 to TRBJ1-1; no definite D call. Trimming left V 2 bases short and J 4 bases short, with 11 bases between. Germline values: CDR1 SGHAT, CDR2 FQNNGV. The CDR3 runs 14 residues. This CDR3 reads CASSLSHSFTEAFF. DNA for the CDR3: TGTGCCAGCAGCTTATCGCATAGTTTCACTGAAGCTTTCTTT.

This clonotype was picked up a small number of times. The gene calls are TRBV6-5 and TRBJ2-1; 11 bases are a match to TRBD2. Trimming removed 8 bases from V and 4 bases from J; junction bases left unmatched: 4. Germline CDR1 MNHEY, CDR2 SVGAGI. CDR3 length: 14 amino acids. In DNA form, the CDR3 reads TGTGCCAGCGGAACTAGCGGGGGTTACAATGAGCAGTTCTTC. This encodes CASGTSGGYNEQFF.

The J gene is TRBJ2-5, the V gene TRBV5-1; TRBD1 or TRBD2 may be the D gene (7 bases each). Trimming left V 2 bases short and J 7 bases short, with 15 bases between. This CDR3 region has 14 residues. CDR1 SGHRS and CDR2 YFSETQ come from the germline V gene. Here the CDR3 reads CASSFGTGEGTQYF. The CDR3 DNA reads TGCGCCAGCAGCTTTGGCACAGGGGAGGGGACCCAGTACTTC.

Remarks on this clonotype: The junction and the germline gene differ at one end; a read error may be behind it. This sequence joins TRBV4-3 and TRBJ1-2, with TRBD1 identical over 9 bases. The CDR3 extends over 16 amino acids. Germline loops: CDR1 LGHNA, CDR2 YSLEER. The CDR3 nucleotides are TGCGCCAACAGCCAATCACCCGGGACAGGGAACGTTGGCTACACCTTC. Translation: CANSQSPGTGNVGYTF.

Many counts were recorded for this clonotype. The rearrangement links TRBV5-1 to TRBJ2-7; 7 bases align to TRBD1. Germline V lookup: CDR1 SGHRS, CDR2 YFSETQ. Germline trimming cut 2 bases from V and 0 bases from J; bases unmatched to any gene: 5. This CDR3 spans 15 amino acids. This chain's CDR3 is CASSFRTGSSYEQYF. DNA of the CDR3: TGCGCCAGCAGCTTCCGGACAGGCAGCTCCTACGAGCAGTACTTC.

CDR3 residues: CASSLGGRRINYGYTF. The CDR3 bases are TGTGCCAGCAGCTTAGGGGGGCGGCGGATTAACTATGGCTACACCTTC. V is TRBV13 and J is TRBJ1-2; D perhaps matches TRBD1 (5 bases). Between the trimmed V and J ends, which lost 0 bases and 1 base, there was a span of 12 bases. CDR3 length: 16 residues. Germline-derived CDR1 and CDR2 are PRHDT and FYEKMQ (reference sequence).

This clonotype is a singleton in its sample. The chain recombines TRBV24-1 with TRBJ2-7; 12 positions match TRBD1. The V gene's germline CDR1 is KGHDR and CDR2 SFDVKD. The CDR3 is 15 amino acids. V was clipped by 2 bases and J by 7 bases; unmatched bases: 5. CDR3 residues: CATSDSGQGAREQYF. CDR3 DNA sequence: TGTGCCACCAGTGATTCGGGACAGGGGGCTCGGGAGCAGTACTTC.

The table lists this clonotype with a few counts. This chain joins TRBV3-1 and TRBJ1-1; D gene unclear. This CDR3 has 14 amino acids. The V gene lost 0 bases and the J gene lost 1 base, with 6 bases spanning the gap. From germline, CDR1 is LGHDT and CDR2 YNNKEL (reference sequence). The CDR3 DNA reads TGTGCCAGCAGCCAAGAAGGGAGGAACACTGAAGCTTTCTTT. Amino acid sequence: CASSQEGRNTEAFF.